The 11 T cell receptor beta chains presented below share a single source sample, sequenced in a study of beta chain features in type 1 diabetes. The study's findings and limits: Moderately but significantly shorter TCRB CDR3s were found in Type 1 diabetes patients in all four CD4+ subsets.

For these TCRs, the target antigens are not known. Investigators reverse transcribed all isolated RNA, so they sequenced expressed TCRB transcripts. The assay was immunoSEQ multiplex PCR, and TCRdb's table has in-frame clones only and misses some. The repertoire consists of about 240,000 clones, with roughly 14% occurring once and the leading ten covering 0.015% to 0.02%. The material sequenced was naive CD4+ T cells from blood. Receptors were obtained from a young man with type 1 diabetes.

This sequence joins TRBV19 and TRBJ1-1, with D perhaps matching TRBD1 (6 bases). Germline V lookup: CDR1 LNHDA, CDR2 SQIVND (reference sequence). The CDR3 runs 16 residues. V was cut by 3 bases and J by 3 bases, with 17 bases left in between. The CDR3 nucleotides are TGTGCCAGTAGTATTAAGGGGGACCTCCGCCACACTGAAGCTTTCTTT. This gives the protein CASSIKGDLRHTEAFF.

This clone occurred a few times. This rearrangement joins TRBV6-4 to TRBJ2-2; 7 bases match TRBD1. The junction had 5 bases not matched to a gene; V was cut back by 2 bases and J by 8 bases. Germline V gene lookup returns CDR1 MRHNA and CDR2 SNTAGT. This CDR3 spans 14 amino acids. The DNA for the CDR3 is TGTGCCAGCAGTGACCAAGGACAGGTTGGGGAGCTGTTTTTT. Encoded protein: CASSDQGQVGELFF.

In this sample, this clone turned up a few times. The J gene is TRBJ2-1, the V gene TRBV18, with 10 bases aligning to TRBD2. After removal of 3 bases from V and 3 bases from J, the junction contained 5 bases not matched to a gene. The CDR3 has 16 amino acids. Germline V gene lookup returns CDR1 KGHSH and CDR2 LQKENI. CDR3 loop: CASSPGSGGLYNEQFF. As DNA, the CDR3 is TGTGCCAGCTCACCTGGTAGCGGGGGGCTCTACAATGAGCAGTTCTTC.

This clone was detected only a few times. The rearrangement joins TRBV4-2 to TRBJ2-7; tentatively, D is TRBD2 (6 bases). The CDR3 length is 18 residues. Looked up from germline, CDR1 is LGHNA and CDR2 is YNFKEQ. Trimming cost V 4 bases and J 6 bases, with 28 bases left between them. The CDR3 DNA reads TGTGCCAGCAGCCCCGACCAAGCCTCCGGGACTTTAGGAGCCGAGCAGTACTTC. It translates to CASSPDQASGTLGAEQYF.

The chain joins TRBV6-1 to TRBJ1-2, with TRBD1 matching over 9 bases. The CDR3 has 16 amino acids. The ends lost 4 bases at V and 6 bases at J; junction bases unmatched: 12. From germline, CDR1 is MNHNS and CDR2 SASEGT. CDR3 DNA: TGTGCCAGCAGTGCGACCCCTTCCGGGACAGGGAATGGCTACACCTTC. Residues: CASSATPSGTGNGYTF.

This clone was recorded a few times. The rearrangement uses TRBV30 and TRBJ2-3, with D maybe TRBD2 (5 bases). V was trimmed by 0 bases and J by 1 base, leaving 14 bases between them. Germline V lookup: CDR1 GTSNPN, CDR2 SVGIG (reference sequence). CDR3 size: 16 residues. CDR3 bases: TGTGCCTGGAGTGTACAGAATCTGGGAGGCACAGATACGCAGTATTTT. This encodes CAWSVQNLGGTDTQYF.

This clone showed up just a few times. The DNA for the CDR3 is TGTGCCAGCAGTGACGTACAGGGCGAGCAGTACTTC. It codes for CASSDVQGEQYF. The J gene is TRBJ2-7, the V gene TRBV2; a weak D match, TRBD1 (6 bases). The germline V and J ends were trimmed by 3 bases and 6 bases, with 9 bases remaining between them. The CDR3 loop spans 12 amino acids. Germline V CDR1 and CDR2: SNHLY, FYNNEI. Based on the CDR3 plus reference TRBV2 and TRBJ2-7, the full variable domain is EPEVTQTPSHQVTQMGQEVILRCVPISNHLYFYWYRQILGQKVEFLVSFYNNEISEKSEIFDDQFSVERPDGSNFTLKIRSTKLEDSAMYFCASSDVQGEQYFGPGTRLTVT.

This clone was detected only a few times. The chain is built from TRBV11-3 and TRBJ2-2; TRBD1 might be the D (6 bases). Germline CDR1 reads SGHNT; CDR2 reads YENEEA. The CDR3 has 16 amino acids. The V end lost 2 bases, the J end lost 4 bases, and 14 bases lay between the germline ends. This CDR3 reads CASSLWGPGVTGELFF. The DNA of the CDR3 is TGTGCCAGCAGCTTATGGGGGCCAGGTGTCACCGGGGAGCTGTTTTTT.

This chain links TRBV25-1 with TRBJ1-1; D unclear. Germline V gene sequence: CDR1 MGHDK, CDR2 SYGVNS. This CDR3 is 14 amino acids long. V lost 3 bases to trimming and J lost 1 base, with 9 bases between them. CDR3 sequence: CASSETGRNTEAFF. In DNA form, the CDR3 reads TGTGCCAGCAGTGAGACCGGGAGGAACACTGAAGCTTTCTTT.

This clone has a handful of counts. This sequence joins TRBV9 and TRBJ2-1; 7 bases are shared with TRBD2. V was pared by 5 bases and J by 7 bases, with 3 bases of the junction left unmatched. The CDR3 totals 12 residues. The germline V gene has CDR1 SGDLS and CDR2 YYNGEE. The CDR3 DNA reads as TGTGCCAGCAGTTGGGAGGGGAATGAGCAGTTCTTC. Amino acids: CASSWEGNEQFF.

Only a few counts were recorded for this clone. The CDR3 region has the DNA TGTGCCAGCAGCCCTCGGACAGGGCGAGGCACTGAAGCTTTCTTT. Translating it yields CASSPRTGRGTEAFF. The V gene is TRBV7-2, the J gene TRBJ1-1; 8 bases map to TRBD1. V shed 5 bases, J shed 4 bases, and the junction held 9 bases outside the gene matches. The CDR3 sequence is 15 residues long. Germline assignment: CDR1 SGHTA and CDR2 FQGNSA.